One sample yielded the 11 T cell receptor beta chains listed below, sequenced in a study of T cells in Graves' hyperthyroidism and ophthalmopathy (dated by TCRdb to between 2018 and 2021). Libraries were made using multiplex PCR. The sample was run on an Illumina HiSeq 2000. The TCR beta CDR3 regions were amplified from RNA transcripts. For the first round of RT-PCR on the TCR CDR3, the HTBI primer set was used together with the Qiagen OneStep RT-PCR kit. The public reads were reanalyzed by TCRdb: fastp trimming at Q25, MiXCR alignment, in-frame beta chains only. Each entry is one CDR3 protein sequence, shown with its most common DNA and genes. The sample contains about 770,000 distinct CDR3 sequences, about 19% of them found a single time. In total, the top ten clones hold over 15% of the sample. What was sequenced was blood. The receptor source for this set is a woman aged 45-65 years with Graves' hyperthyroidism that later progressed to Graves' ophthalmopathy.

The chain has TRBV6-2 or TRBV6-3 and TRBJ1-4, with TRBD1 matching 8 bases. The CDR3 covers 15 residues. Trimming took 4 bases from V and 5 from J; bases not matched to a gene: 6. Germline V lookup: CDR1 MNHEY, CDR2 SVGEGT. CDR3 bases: TGTGCCAGCAGTTCGGAACGGACAGGGAATGAAAAACTGTTTTTT. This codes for CASSSERTGNEKLFF.

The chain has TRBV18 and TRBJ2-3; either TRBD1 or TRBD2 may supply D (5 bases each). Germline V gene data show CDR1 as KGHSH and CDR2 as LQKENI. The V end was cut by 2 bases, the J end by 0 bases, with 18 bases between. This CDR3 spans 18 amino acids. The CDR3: CASSPYSTGTGSTDTQYF. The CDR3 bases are TGTGCCAGCTCACCATATTCGACCGGGACGGGTAGCACAGATACGCAGTATTTT.

The CDR3 DNA is TGCAGCGTTGAAAACGTTGTACAGGTCTCCTACAATGAGCAGTTCTTC. Encoded protein: CSVENVVQVSYNEQFF. This chain links TRBV29-1 with TRBJ2-1; TRBD1 is a possible D gene (5 bases). V was cut by 2 bases and J by 0 bases, with 14 bases left in between. The germline V gene has CDR1 SQVTM and CDR2 ANQGSEA. The CDR3 runs 16 residues.

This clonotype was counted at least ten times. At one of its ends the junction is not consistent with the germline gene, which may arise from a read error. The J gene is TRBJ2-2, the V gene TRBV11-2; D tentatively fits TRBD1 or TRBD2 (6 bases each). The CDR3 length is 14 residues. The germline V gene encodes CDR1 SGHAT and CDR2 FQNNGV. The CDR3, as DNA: TGTGCCAGCAGCGTAGAGGGGGGCACCGGGGAGCTGTTTTTT. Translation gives CASSVEGGTGELFF.

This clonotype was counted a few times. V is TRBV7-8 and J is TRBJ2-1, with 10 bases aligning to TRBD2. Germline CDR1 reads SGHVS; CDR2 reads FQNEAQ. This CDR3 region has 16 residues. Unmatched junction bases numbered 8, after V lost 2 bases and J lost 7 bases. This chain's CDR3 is CASSLISSGGTNEQFF. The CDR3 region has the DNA TGTGCCAGCAGCTTAATATCTAGCGGGGGTACAAATGAGCAGTTCTTC. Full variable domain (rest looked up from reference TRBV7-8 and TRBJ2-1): GAGVSQSPRYKVAKRGQDVALRCDPISGHVSLFWYQQALGQGPEFLTYFQNEAQLDKSGLPSDRFFAERPEGSVSTLKIQRTQQEDSAVYLCASSLISSGGTNEQFFGPGTRLTVL.

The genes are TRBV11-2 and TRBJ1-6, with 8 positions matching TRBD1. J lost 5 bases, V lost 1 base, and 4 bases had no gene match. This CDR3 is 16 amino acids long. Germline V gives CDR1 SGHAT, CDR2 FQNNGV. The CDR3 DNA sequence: TGTGCCAGCAGCTTAGTAGGGACAGGTGATAATTCACCCCTCCACTTT. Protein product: CASSLVGTGDNSPLHF.

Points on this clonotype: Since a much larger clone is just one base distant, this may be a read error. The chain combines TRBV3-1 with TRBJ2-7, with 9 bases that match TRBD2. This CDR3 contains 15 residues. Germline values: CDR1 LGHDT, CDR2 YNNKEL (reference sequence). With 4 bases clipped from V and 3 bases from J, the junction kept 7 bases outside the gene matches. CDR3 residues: CASSPDLAGFYEQYF. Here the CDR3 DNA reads TGTGCCAGCAGCCCAGACCTAGCGGGGTTCTACGAGCAGTACTTC.

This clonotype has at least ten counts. The DNA for the CDR3 is TGCAGTGCTAGCGGGGTCGACTACGAGCAGTACTTC. This encodes CSASGVDYEQYF. The chain recombines TRBV20-1 with TRBJ2-7, with D possibly matching TRBD2 (5 bases). V was trimmed by 3 bases and J by 3 bases, leaving 9 bases between them. Germline V gene data show CDR1 as DFQATT and CDR2 as SNEGSKA (reference sequence). The CDR3 has 12 residues.

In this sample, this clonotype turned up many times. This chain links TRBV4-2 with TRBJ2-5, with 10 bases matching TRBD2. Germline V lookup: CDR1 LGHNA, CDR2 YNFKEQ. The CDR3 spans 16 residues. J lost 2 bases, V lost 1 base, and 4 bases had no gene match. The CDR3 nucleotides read TGTGCCAGCAGCCAAGGGACTAGCGGACCTCAAGAGACCCAGTACTTC. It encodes CASSQGTSGPQETQYF.

CDR3 sequence reads: CASSWGLLGDEQFF. CDR3 DNA sequence: TGTGCCAGCAGCTGGGGGCTCCTTGGGGATGAGCAGTTCTTC. V and J are TRBV7-6 and TRBJ2-1, with TRBD1 as a possible D gene (6 bases). Germline lookup yields CDR1 SGHVS and CDR2 FNYEAQ. This CDR3 contains 14 residues. V was pared by 4 bases and J by 8 bases, with 15 bases between.

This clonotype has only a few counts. CDR3 nucleotides: TGTGCCACCAGCGCGCCGGACAGGGGGCGGACAGATACGCAGTATTTT. Amino acids: CATSAPDRGRTDTQYF. The chain is built from TRBV15 and TRBJ2-3, with TRBD1 matching 11 bases. Trimming at V came to 5 bases and at J to 3 bases, leaving 7 bases not matched to a gene. The CDR3 consists of 16 residues. Germline values: CDR1 LNHNV, CDR2 YYDKDF (reference sequence).